Reported below is one TCR beta chain. This sample is drawn from a study of blood T cell repertoires in COVID-19. For the study at large: The origin of the acute and convalescent COVID-19 samples was the United States, Italy and Spain. The analysed material was cDNA or gDNA that came from T cells, B-cell-depleted T cells, or PBMCs.

Trimming left V 4 bases short and J 14 bases short, with 12 bases between. The CDR3 loop spans 12 amino acids. Original processing methods: It was from reference gene primer amplification that nucleated cell counts were estimated. TCRdb's copy holds only in-frame clones and misses some; the assay was immunoSEQ multiplex PCR. That table furnishes V, J and clone size, whereas the DNA furnished D and trimming. Among roughly 36,000 clones, over 70% were seen once, and the ten largest hold around 10%. The clonotype comes from an elderly man with active COVID-19. Input material: peripheral blood. The chain uses TRBV12-3 or TRBV12-4 and TRBJ1-6; D gene ambiguous. The CDR3 DNA follows: TGTGCCAGCAGTTCCGGCCGGGTCACCCTCCACTTT. It yields the protein CASSSGRVTLHF.